The 30 T cell receptor beta chains given below trace back to one sample, sequenced in a study of a mutant IDH1 vaccine in newly diagnosed glioma. The time point denotes: week 47, end of study. Topical imiquimod was applied with each vaccine dose, which held 300 ug of mutant IDH1 20-mer peptide. Clones were read by immunoSEQ multiplex PCR, and TCRdb kept only the in-frame ones, dropping some. The sample shows tens of thousands of clones, roughly four fifths of them seen only once. These receptors' targets are unknown. This material consisted of PBMCs, taken from a glioma patient whose treatment included an IDH1 peptide vaccine. The receptors originated from a man aged 25-45 years with glioma.

The rearrangement joins TRBV10-2 to TRBJ2-7, with TRBD2 matching 9 bases. J was trimmed by 3 bases and V by 6 bases; bases with no gene match: 6. Germline V gene sequence: CDR1 WSHSY, CDR2 SAAADI. The CDR3 contains 14 residues. Here the CDR3 DNA reads TGCGCCAGCAGGGATGGGACTAGCCACTACGAGCAGTACTTC. Translated, it gives CASRDGTSHYEQYF.

The chain has TRBV29-1 and TRBJ2-1, with 11 nucleotides matching TRBD2. From germline, CDR1 is SQVTM and CDR2 ANQGSEA. The CDR3 loop spans 19 amino acids. V lost 1 base, J lost 1 base, and 12 bases stayed unmatched. CDR3 DNA: TGCAGCGTTGAAGGCCACACGACCTCTAGCGGGGGGTCCTACAATGAGCAGTTCTTC. Protein product: CSVEGHTTSSGGSYNEQFF.

This clone was observed once. The chain links TRBV5-1 to TRBJ2-1; TRBD2 might be the D (6 bases). CDR1 and CDR2 from the germline V gene are SGHRS and YFSETQ. The V and J ends lost 2 bases and 7 bases respectively, with 13 bases between them. This CDR3 has 14 amino acids. The chain's CDR3 is CASSLSGATNEQFF. The CDR3 DNA reads TGCGCCAGCAGCTTATCGGGAGCCACTAATGAGCAGTTCTTC.

The chain uses TRBV5-1 and TRBJ2-4; D not certain. The CDR3 runs to 13 residues. Germline-derived CDR1 and CDR2 are SGHRS and YFSETQ. V was cut by 1 base and J by 6 bases, with 8 bases left in between. As DNA, the CDR3 is TGCGCCAGCAGCTTGACACAGTTAAACATTCAGTACTTC. Encoded protein: CASSLTQLNIQYF.

V usage is TRBV11-3 and J usage is TRBJ2-3; 8 bases agree with TRBD1. Trimming cost V 1 base and J 2 bases; bases outside gene matches: 2. The length of the CDR3 is 15 residues. Germline values: CDR1 SGHNT, CDR2 YENEEA. CDR3: CASSLGTGHTDTQYF. The CDR3 nucleotides are TGTGCCAGCAGCTTAGGGACAGGGCACACAGATACGCAGTATTTT.

The chain employs TRBV6-4 and TRBJ1-5; D perhaps matches TRBD1 (6 bases). Per germline, CDR1 MRHNA and CDR2 SNTAGT. The CDR3 totals 15 residues. With 4 bases removed from V and 3 bases from J, the gap between germline ends came to 13 bases. The CDR3 DNA is TGTGCCAGCAGTGCAGAGACAGGTCCCAATCAGCCCCAGCATTTT. It specifies CASSAETGPNQPQHF.

CDR3 region: CASSLDPFSPLHF. The CDR3 DNA reads as TGCGCCAGCAGCTTGGACCCCTTTTCACCCCTCCACTTT. The genes are TRBV5-1 and TRBJ1-6, with D hard to call. Germline CDR1 is SGHRS and CDR2 is YFSETQ. Trimming shortened V by 0 bases and J by 9 bases, and 7 bases separated the two germline ends. The CDR3 is 13 amino acids.

The J gene is TRBJ1-2, the V gene TRBV23-1; 7 nucleotides align to TRBD1. TRBV23-1 belongs to the ORF category, with a function that is uncertain. V dropped 0 bases and J dropped 7; count of bases not matched to a gene: 11. The CDR3 is 16 residues long. As DNA, the CDR3 is TGCGCCAGCAGTCAATCGAGCACGACAGGGCCTTGTGGCTACACCTTC. This sequence encodes CASSQSSTTGPCGYTF.

This rearrangement joins TRBV19 to TRBJ1-2; 11 positions agree with TRBD1. J lost 2 bases, V lost 3 bases, and 8 bases had no gene match. CDR3 size: 17 residues. CDR1 and CDR2 from the germline V gene are LNHDA and SQIVND (reference sequence). CDR3 sequence reads: CASSIGDRGYLNYGYTF. Here the CDR3 DNA reads TGTGCCAGTAGTATTGGGGACAGGGGGTACTTAAACTATGGCTACACCTTC.

The rearrangement uses TRBV7-6 and TRBJ1-2; D is perhaps TRBD1 (5 bases). CDR1 and CDR2 from the germline V gene are SGHVS and FNYEAQ. Trimming cost V 0 bases and J 4 bases, with 15 bases left between them. This CDR3 region has 16 residues. The CDR3, as DNA: TGTGCCAGCAGCTTAGCGCCACAGGAAATGATCTATGGCTACACCTTC. It codes for CASSLAPQEMIYGYTF.

This clone came up once. The genes are TRBV9 and TRBJ2-3; the match to TRBD1 covers 10 bases. Germline CDR1 SGDLS, CDR2 YYNGEE. V lost 2 bases, J lost 2 bases, and 5 bases stayed unmatched. The CDR3 extends over 16 amino acids. CDR3 sequence: CASSVLGTGATDTQYF. Here the CDR3 DNA reads TGTGCCAGCAGCGTTCTCGGGACAGGGGCCACAGATACGCAGTATTTT.

V is TRBV27 and J is TRBJ1-5; D is possibly TRBD1 (6 bases). Germline CDR1 is MNHEY and CDR2 is SMNVEV (reference sequence). The V end lost 6 bases, the J end lost 6 bases, and 18 bases lay between the germline ends. The length of the CDR3 is 15 residues. The CDR3 sequence: CASSQGRGLFQPQHF. The CDR3 bases are TGTGCCAGCAGCCAGGGCAGGGGATTGTTTCAGCCCCAGCATTTT.

The chain links TRBV27 to TRBJ1-1; D remains ambiguous. This CDR3 contains 14 residues. With 5 bases removed from V and 0 bases from J, the gap between germline ends came to 10 bases. Germline V gives CDR1 MNHEY, CDR2 SMNVEV (reference sequence). This CDR3 reads CASSRSRMNTEAFF. Here the CDR3 DNA reads TGTGCCAGCAGTCGATCGCGGATGAACACTGAAGCTTTCTTT.

This chain joins TRBV19 and TRBJ1-4; the D gene is possibly TRBD1 (5 bases). The CDR3 has 16 residues. CDR1 and CDR2 from the germline V gene are LNHDA and SQIVND (reference sequence). Trimming cost V 6 bases and J 3 bases, with 17 bases left between them. The CDR3 coding sequence is TGTGCCAGTAGATCGGGCAGGGATGGGCCTAATGAAAAACTGTTTTTT. Residues: CASRSGRDGPNEKLFF. Combining the CDR3 with reference TRBV19 and TRBJ1-4 gives the whole variable domain DGGITQSPKYLFRKEGQNVTLSCEQNLNHDAMYWYRQDPGQGLRLIYYSQIVNDFQKGDIAEGYSVSREKKESFPLTVTSAQKNPTAFYLCASRSGRDGPNEKLFFGSGTQLSVL.

The chain links TRBV28 to TRBJ2-7, with D perhaps matching TRBD1 (6 bases). Germline V gene data show CDR1 as MDHEN and CDR2 as SYDVKM. The CDR3 is made up of 13 amino acids. The V end lost 7 bases, the J end lost 7 bases, and 17 bases lay between the germline ends. CDR3 sequence (DNA): TGTGCCAGCAAGGGGGACCGCGGGTTGGAGCAGTACTTC. It is translated as CASKGDRGLEQYF. Full variable domain (rest looked up from reference TRBV28 and TRBJ2-7): DVKVTQSSRYLVKRTGEKVFLECVQDMDHENMFWYRQDPGLGLRLIYFSYDVKMKEKGDIPEGYSVSREKKERFSLILESASTNQTSMYLCASKGDRGLEQYFGPGTRLTVT.

This rearrangement joins TRBV6-1 to TRBJ2-5, with D possibly being TRBD1 (6 bases). The DNA end favors TRBJ2-7, so the J call may be wrong. The CDR3 spans 16 residues. CDR1 and CDR2 from the germline V gene are MNHNS and SASEGT. DNA for the CDR3: TGTGCCAGCAGTGACTTGTTGCAGGGGAGCGTGTACGAGCAGTACTTC. Its protein is CASSDLLQGSVYEQYF.

V gene TRBV5-1 combines with J gene TRBJ1-6, with a weak D call TRBD1 (5 bases). Trimming took 4 bases from V and 5 from J, leaving 10 bases between them. Per germline, CDR1 SGHRS and CDR2 YFSETQ. The CDR3 sequence is 14 residues long. The CDR3 loop reads CASSQGRDNSPLHF. The CDR3 nucleotides are TGCGCCAGCAGCCAGGGACGGGATAATTCACCCCTCCACTTT.

The V call is TRBV12-5, the J call TRBJ2-3; 11 bases are a match to TRBD2. V trimming: 0 bases; J trimming: 3 bases; junction bases outside the gene matches: 8. Germline V gene lookup returns CDR1 LGHNT and CDR2 FRNRAP. This CDR3 spans 18 amino acids. In DNA form, the CDR3 reads TGTGCTAGTGGTTTGGTAGGTCCTAGCGGGGGGTTTACAGATACGCAGTATTTT. It translates to CASGLVGPSGGFTDTQYF. Using reference TRBV12-5 and TRBJ2-3 for the parts outside the CDR3, the full variable domain is DARVTQTPRHKVTEMGQEVTMRCQPILGHNTVFWYRQTMMQGLELLAYFRNRAPLDDSGMPKDRFSAEMPDATLATLKIQPSEPRDSAVYFCASGLVGPSGGFTDTQYFGPGTRLTVL.

This sequence joins TRBV29-1 and TRBJ1-2; D may be TRBD1 (6 bases). The V end lost 5 bases, the J end lost 5 bases, and 24 bases lay between the germline ends. There are 16 residues in the CDR3. Germline V gives CDR1 SQVTM, CDR2 ANQGSEA. The CDR3 region has the DNA TGCAGCGTTTCCCTCAACGACAGGAAACCTTCTTATGGCTACACCTTC. Residues: CSVSLNDRKPSYGYTF.

The rearrangement joins TRBV5-1 to TRBJ2-1; 13 positions agree with TRBD2. Unmatched junction bases numbered 13, after V lost 5 bases and J lost 8 bases. The V gene's germline CDR1 is SGHRS and CDR2 YFSETQ. The CDR3 sequence is 17 residues long. The DNA of the CDR3 is TGCGCCAGCAGATCAGGACTAGCGGGGGCCACCCGGGATGAGCAGTTCTTC. Residues: CASRSGLAGATRDEQFF.

Written as DNA, the CDR3 is TGTGCCACACAGACAGTAGGCGGAACTAATGAAAAACTGTTTTTT. The encoded protein is CATQTVGGTNEKLFF. The chain uses TRBV19 and TRBJ1-4; D may be TRBD1 (5 bases). Trimming removed 10 bases at V and 1 base at J, with 16 bases between. From germline, CDR1 is LNHDA and CDR2 SQIVND (reference sequence). This CDR3 has 15 amino acids.

V and J are TRBV7-2 and TRBJ2-7; D is perhaps TRBD2 (5 bases). This CDR3 has 13 amino acids. Trimming removed 0 bases from V and 9 bases from J, with 12 bases in between. Germline V gene lookup returns CDR1 SGHTA and CDR2 FQGNSA. CDR3 sequence: CASSLADLASQYF. The DNA of the CDR3 is TGTGCCAGCAGCTTAGCGGATTTAGCGTCGCAGTACTTC.

This rearrangement joins TRBV7-8 to TRBJ2-7, with TRBD2 as a possible D gene (6 bases). V lost 5 bases to trimming and J lost 6 bases, with 14 bases between them. Germline V lookup: CDR1 SGHVS, CDR2 FQNEAQ. This CDR3 has 13 amino acids. DNA for the CDR3: TGTGCCAGCAGCCCCCCCGGGGGAGCCGAGCAGTACTTC. Encoded protein: CASSPPGGAEQYF.

The chain employs TRBV7-6 and TRBJ2-2; maybe TRBD2 (6 bases). This CDR3 has 15 residues. Germline CDR1 SGHVS, CDR2 FNYEAQ. V dropped 1 base and J dropped 4 bases, with 10 bases sitting between them. Written as DNA, the CDR3 is TGTGCCAGCAGCTTAGGTGTGGGGGGCACCGGGGAGCTGTTTTTT. Residues: CASSLGVGGTGELFF.

V and J are TRBV6-5 and TRBJ2-2; 8 bases fit TRBD2. CDR1 is MNHEY, CDR2 SVGAGI, per germline. The trim removed 6 bases at V and 0 bases at J, leaving 3 bases unmatched. The CDR3 has 15 amino acids. The chain's CDR3 is CASRRGLANTGELFF. CDR3 nucleotides: TGTGCCAGCAGGAGGGGACTAGCGAACACCGGGGAGCTGTTTTTT.

This rearrangement joins TRBV7-9 to TRBJ2-5, with 8 bases identical to TRBD1. Losses at the gene ends were 5 bases for V and 4 bases for J; bases not matched to a gene: 9. Germline CDR1 and CDR2: SEHNR and FQNEAQ (reference sequence). This CDR3 has 15 residues. CDR3 coding DNA: TGTGCCAGCAGCCTACAGGGACAGGTTCTAGAGACCCAGTACTTC. Its translation: CASSLQGQVLETQYF.

This CDR3 is CASSYRGDYQPQHF. The CDR3 DNA sequence: TGTGCCAGCTCCTACAGGGGAGACTACCAGCCCCAGCATTTT. The chain uses TRBV19 and TRBJ1-5; 7 bases agree with TRBD1. The V gene's germline CDR1 is LNHDA and CDR2 SQIVND (reference sequence). V gave up 9 bases and J gave up 7 bases; unmatched junction bases: 12. The CDR3 has 14 amino acids.

The DNA for the CDR3 is TGTGCCAGTAGTATTGGAGGGTTGGGTTCCTACGAGCAGTACTTC. This gives the protein CASSIGGLGSYEQYF. The rearrangement uses TRBV19 and TRBJ2-7, with D tentatively TRBD2 (6 bases). Trimming stripped 3 bases from V and 1 base from J, with 13 bases between. Germline lookup yields CDR1 LNHDA and CDR2 SQIVND (reference sequence). This CDR3 is 15 amino acids long.

The V and J genes are TRBV19 and TRBJ1-5, with D perhaps TRBD1 (6 bases). Trimming removed 6 bases from V and 7 bases from J, with 13 bases in between. Germline V CDR1 and CDR2: LNHDA, SQIVND (reference sequence). The CDR3 spans 13 residues. CDR3 DNA: TGTGCCAGTAGGTACAGGGAAGGCCAGCCCCAGCATTTT. As protein: CASRYREGQPQHF.

This chain links TRBV6-1 with TRBJ2-7, with 10 bases that match TRBD2. The length of the CDR3 is 15 residues. Germline V gene data show CDR1 as MNHNS and CDR2 as SASEGT. The V gene end was trimmed by 3 bases and the J gene end by 1 base; junction bases not matched to a gene: 3. CDR3 region: CASSDRLAGSYEQYF. CDR3 coding DNA: TGTGCCAGCAGTGATCGACTAGCGGGTTCCTACGAGCAGTACTTC.